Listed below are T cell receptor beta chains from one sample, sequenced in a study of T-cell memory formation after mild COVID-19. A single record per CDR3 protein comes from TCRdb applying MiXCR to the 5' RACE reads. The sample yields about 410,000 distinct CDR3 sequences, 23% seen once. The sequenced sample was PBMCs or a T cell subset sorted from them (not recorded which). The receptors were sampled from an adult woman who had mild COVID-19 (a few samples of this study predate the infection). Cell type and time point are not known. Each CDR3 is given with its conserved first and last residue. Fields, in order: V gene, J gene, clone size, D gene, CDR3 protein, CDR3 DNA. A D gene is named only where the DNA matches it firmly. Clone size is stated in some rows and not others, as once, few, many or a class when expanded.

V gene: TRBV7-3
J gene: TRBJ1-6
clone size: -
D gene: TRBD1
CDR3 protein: CASSSGQAYSPLHF
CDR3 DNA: TGTGCCAGCAGCTCCGGACAGGCCTATTCACCCCTCCACTTT

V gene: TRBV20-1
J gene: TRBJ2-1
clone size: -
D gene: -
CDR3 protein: CSVRGDTSYEQFF
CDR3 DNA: TGCAGTGTAAGAGGGGACACGTCATATGAGCAGTTCTTC

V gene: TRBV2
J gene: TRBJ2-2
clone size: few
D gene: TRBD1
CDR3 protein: CASRAGTGMTGELFF
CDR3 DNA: TGTGCCAGCAGGGCCGGGACAGGGATGACCGGGGAGCTGTTTTTT

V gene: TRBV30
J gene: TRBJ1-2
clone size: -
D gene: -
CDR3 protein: CAWSISYGYTF
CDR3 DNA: TGTGCCTGGAGCATAAGCTATGGCTACACCTTC

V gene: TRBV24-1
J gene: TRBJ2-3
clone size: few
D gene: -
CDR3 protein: CATSDFQGYTQYF
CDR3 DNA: TGTGCCACCAGTGATTTCCAGGGGTATACGCAGTATTTT

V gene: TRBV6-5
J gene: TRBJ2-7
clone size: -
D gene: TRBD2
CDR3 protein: CASSLAGVIGGQYF
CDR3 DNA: TGTGCCAGCAGCCTAGCGGGAGTCATCGGCGGGCAGTACTTC

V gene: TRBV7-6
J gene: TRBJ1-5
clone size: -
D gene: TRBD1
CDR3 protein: CASSSGQGRQPQHF
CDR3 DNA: TGTGCCAGCAGCTCGGGACAGGGTCGGCAGCCCCAGCATTTT

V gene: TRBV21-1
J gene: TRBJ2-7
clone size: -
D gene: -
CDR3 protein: CASSKVRGGLSYEQYF
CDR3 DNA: TGTGCCAGCAGCAAAGTTAGAGGGGGCCTCTCCTACGAGCAGTACTTC

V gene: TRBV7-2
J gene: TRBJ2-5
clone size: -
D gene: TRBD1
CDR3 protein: CASSPRDRGFETQYF
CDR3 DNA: TGTGCCAGCAGCCCCCGGGACAGGGGTTTTGAGACCCAGTACTTC

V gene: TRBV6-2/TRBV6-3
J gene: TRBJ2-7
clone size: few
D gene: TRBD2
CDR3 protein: CASSYGTSSLSSYEQYF
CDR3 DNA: TGTGCCAGCAGTTACGGGACTAGCTCCCTTAGCTCCTACGAGCAGTACTTC

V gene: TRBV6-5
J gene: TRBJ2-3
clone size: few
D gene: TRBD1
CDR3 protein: CASKPGQGTTDTQYF
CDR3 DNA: TGTGCCAGCAAACCGGGACAGGGGACCACAGATACGCAGTATTTT

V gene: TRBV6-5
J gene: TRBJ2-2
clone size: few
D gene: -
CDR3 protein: CASSYPSQGGELFF
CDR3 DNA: TGTGCCAGCAGTTACCCGTCTCAGGGCGGGGAGCTGTTTTTT

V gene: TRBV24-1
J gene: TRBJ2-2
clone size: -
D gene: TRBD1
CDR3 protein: CATSDRDRVTTGELFF
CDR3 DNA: TGTGCCACCAGTGATCGGGACAGGGTGACCACCGGGGAGCTGTTTTTT

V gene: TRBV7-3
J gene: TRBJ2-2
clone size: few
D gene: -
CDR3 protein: CASRGSTGELFF
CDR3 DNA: TGTGCCAGCAGAGGGTCCACCGGGGAGCTGTTTTTT

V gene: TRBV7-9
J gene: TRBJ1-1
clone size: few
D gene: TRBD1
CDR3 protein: CASSPRQGPEITEAFF
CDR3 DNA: TGTGCCAGCAGCCCTCGACAGGGCCCCGAGATAACTGAAGCTTTCTTT

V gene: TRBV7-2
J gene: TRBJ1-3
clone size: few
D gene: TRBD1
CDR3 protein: CASSLVGQGQGNTIYF
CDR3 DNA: TGTGCCAGCAGCTTAGTCGGACAGGGCCAGGGGAACACCATATATTTT

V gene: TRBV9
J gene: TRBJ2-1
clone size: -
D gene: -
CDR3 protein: CASSVTSYNEQFF
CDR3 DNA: TGTGCCAGCAGCGTGACTAGTTACAATGAGCAGTTCTTC

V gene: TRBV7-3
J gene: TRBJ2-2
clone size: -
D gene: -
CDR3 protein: CASSSPGQENTGELFF
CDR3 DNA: TGTGCCAGCAGCTCCCCCGGACAAGAGAACACCGGGGAGCTGTTTTTT

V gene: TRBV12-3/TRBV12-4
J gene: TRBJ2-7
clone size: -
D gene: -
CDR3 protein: CASSLISGVSYEQYF
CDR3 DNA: TGTGCCAGCAGTTTAATATCAGGGGTCTCCTACGAGCAGTACTTC

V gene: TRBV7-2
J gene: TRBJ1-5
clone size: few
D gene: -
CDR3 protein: CASSPDPGSQPQHF
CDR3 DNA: TGTGCCAGCAGTCCTGACCCCGGGAGCCAGCCCCAGCATTTT

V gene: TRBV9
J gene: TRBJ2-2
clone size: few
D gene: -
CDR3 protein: CASSVAISGELFF
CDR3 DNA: TGTGCCAGCAGCGTAGCTATCTCCGGGGAGCTGTTTTTT

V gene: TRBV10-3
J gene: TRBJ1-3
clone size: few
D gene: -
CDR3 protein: CAISEPALNTIYF
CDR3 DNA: TGTGCCATCAGTGAGCCCGCGTTGAACACCATATATTTT

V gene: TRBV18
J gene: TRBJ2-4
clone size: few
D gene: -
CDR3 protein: CASSPGTAPAKNIQYF
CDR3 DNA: TGTGCCAGCTCACCGGGCACAGCGCCCGCCAAAAACATTCAGTACTTC

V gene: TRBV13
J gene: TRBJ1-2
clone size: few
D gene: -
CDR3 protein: CASSLAEGYTF
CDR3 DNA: TGTGCCAGCAGCTTAGCGGAGGGCTACACCTTC

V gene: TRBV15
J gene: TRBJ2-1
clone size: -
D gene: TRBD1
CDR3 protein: CATSRSFTGANEQFF
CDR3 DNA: TGTGCCACCAGCAGGTCCTTCACAGGGGCCAATGAGCAGTTCTTC

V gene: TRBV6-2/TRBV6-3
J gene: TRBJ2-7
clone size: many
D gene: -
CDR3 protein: CASSYDNSYEQYF
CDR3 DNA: TGTGCCAGCAGTTACGACAACTCCTACGAGCAGTACTTC

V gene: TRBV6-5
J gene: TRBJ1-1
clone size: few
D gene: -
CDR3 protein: CASSYGPGAMNTEAFF
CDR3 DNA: TGTGCCAGCAGCTACGGGCCAGGAGCCATGAACACTGAAGCTTTCTTT

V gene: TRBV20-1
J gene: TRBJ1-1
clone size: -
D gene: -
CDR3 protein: CSATNREKDTEAFF
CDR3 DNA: TGCAGTGCTACTAACAGAGAGAAAGACACTGAAGCTTTCTTT

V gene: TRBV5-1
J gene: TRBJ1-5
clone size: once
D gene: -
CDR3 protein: CASSGGQNQPQHF
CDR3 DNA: TGCGCCAGCAGCGGAGGACAGAATCAGCCCCAGCATTTT

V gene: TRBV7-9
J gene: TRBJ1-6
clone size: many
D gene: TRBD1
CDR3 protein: CASSRRDRGSPLHF
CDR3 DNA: TGTGCCAGCAGCCGCCGTGACAGGGGATCACCCCTCCACTTT

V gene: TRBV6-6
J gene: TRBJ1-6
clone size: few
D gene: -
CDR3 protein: CASSYSGFEGPYNSPLHF
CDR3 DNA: TGTGCCAGCAGTTACTCGGGTTTTGAAGGGCCCTATAATTCACCCCTCCACTTT

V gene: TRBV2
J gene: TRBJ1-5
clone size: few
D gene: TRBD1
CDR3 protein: CASTGTGGRQPQHF
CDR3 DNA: TGTGCCAGCACCGGGACAGGGGGCAGGCAGCCCCAGCATTTT

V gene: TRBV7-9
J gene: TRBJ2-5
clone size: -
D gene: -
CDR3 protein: CASSSGRNQETQYF
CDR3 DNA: TGTGCCAGCAGCTCAGGCAGAAATCAAGAGACCCAGTACTTC

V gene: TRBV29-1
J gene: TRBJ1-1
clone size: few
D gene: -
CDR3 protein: CSVQRNTEAFF
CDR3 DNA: TGCAGCGTCCAGCGGAACACTGAAGCTTTCTTT

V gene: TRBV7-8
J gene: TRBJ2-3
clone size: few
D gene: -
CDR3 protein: CASSSQGVRTDTQYF
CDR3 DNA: TGTGCCAGCAGCTCTCAGGGCGTTCGCACAGATACGCAGTATTTT

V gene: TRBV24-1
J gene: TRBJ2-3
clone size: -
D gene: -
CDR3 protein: CATSDFPPGRYADTQYF
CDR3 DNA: TGTGCCACCAGTGATTTTCCGCCAGGGAGATATGCAGATACGCAGTATTTT

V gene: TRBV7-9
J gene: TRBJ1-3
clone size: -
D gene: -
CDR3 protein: CASSLVVTFSGNTIYF
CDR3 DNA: TGTGCCAGCAGCTTAGTTGTGACGTTCTCTGGAAACACCATATATTTT

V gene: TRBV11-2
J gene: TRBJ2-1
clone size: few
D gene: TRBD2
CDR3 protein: CASSLEGLARNEQFF
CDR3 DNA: TGTGCCAGCAGCTTAGAGGGACTAGCTCGCAATGAGCAGTTCTTC

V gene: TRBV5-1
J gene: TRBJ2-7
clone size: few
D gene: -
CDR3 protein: CASSRGHSYEQYF
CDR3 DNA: TGCGCCAGCAGCAGGGGACACTCCTACGAGCAGTACTTC

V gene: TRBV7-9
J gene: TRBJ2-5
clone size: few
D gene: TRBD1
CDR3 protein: CASNLGTARETQYF
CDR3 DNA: TGTGCCAGCAACTTAGGGACAGCCCGGGAGACCCAGTACTTC

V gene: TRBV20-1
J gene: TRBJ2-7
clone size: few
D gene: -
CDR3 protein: CSAENRTGLTYEQYF
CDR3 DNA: TGCAGTGCTGAAAACCGAACGGGACTGACATACGAGCAGTACTTC

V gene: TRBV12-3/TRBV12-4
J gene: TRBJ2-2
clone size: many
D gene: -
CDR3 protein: CASTLASAGELFF
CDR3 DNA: TGTGCCAGCACCTTAGCGTCGGCCGGGGAGCTGTTTTTT

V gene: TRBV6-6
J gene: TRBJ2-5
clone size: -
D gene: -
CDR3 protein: CASSYSTFPRGQETQYF
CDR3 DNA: TGTGCCAGCAGTTACTCGACGTTCCCCAGGGGCCAAGAGACCCAGTACTTC

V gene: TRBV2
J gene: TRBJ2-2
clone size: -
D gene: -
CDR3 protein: CATPREVTGELFF
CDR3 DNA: TGTGCCACCCCCCGTGAGGTGACCGGGGAGCTGTTTTTT

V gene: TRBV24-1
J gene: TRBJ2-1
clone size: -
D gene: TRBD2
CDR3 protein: CATSAGTSGSGRWDEQFF
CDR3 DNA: TGTGCCACCAGTGCGGGGACTAGCGGGAGTGGAAGATGGGATGAGCAGTTCTTC

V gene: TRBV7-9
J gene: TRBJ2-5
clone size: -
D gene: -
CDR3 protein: CASSFSAPGLIF
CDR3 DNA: TGTGCCAGCAGCTTTTCCGCGCCCGGCTTAATCTTC

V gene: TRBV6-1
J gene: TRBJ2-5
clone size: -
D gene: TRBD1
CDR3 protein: CASSEADRGSQETQYF
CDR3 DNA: TGTGCCAGCAGTGAAGCCGACAGGGGGAGCCAAGAGACCCAGTACTTC

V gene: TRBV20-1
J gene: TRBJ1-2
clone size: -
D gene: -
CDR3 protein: CSASQNGNYGYTF
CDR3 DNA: TGCAGCGCCAGTCAGAACGGAAACTATGGCTACACCTTC